Listed below are T cell receptor beta chains from one sample, sequenced in a study of Graves' ophthalmopathy and Graves' hyperthyroidism. TCRdb reprocessed the multiplex PCR reads via MiXCR and lists one record per CDR3 protein. Of hundreds of thousands of distinct CDR3 sequences detected, 22% appear once; the ten largest clones hold about 6.6%. Material for sequencing was peripheral blood. The receptor source for this set is a woman aged 18-30 years with stable Graves' hyperthyroidism. Some clones in this sample may be carry-over from other donors' samples. Each CDR3 is given with its conserved first and last residue. Fields, in order: V gene, D gene, clone size, J gene, CDR3 DNA, CDR3 protein. The D gene is left open where the match is weak. Clone sizes are given selectively: once, few, many, or a class where the clone is expanded.

>TRBV6-1|TRBD2|many|TRBJ2-5
TGTGCCAGCAGAGAAGCGGGGCCCGAGGAGACCCAGTACTTC
CASREAGPEETQYF
>TRBV19|NA|NA|TRBJ2-7
TGTGCCAGTAGTATTGACAGGAGCTCCTACGAGCAGTACTTC
CASSIDRSSYEQYF
>TRBV7-8|NA|many|TRBJ1-5
TGTGCCAGCAGTACTACAGGGATAGGTCAGCCCCAGCATTTT
CASSTTGIGQPQHF
>TRBV6-4|TRBD1|many|TRBJ1-6
TGTGCCAGCAGTGACTTCGGGACAGTAGTACTACCCAATTCACCCCTCCACTTT
CASSDFGTVVLPNSPLHF
>TRBV9|NA|many|TRBJ1-2
TGTGCCAGCAGCGTAGGCCGGGACTCACACTATGGCTACACCTTC
CASSVGRDSHYGYTF
>TRBV10-1|NA|many|TRBJ2-2
TGCGCCAGCAGTGAGTCGGGGGCCCCGAACACCGGGGAGCTGTTTTTT
CASSESGAPNTGELFF
>TRBV6-2/TRBV6-3|NA|few|TRBJ2-2
TGTGCCAGCAGTTACTCGATTTGGGGGCTATCCGCTCCCGGGGAGCTGTTTTTT
CASSYSIWGLSAPGELFF
>TRBV7-2|TRBD1|many|TRBJ1-5
TGTGCCAGCAGCCAGGGGGTCAATAGCAATCAGCCCCAGCATTTT
CASSQGVNSNQPQHF
>TRBV5-8|NA|many|TRBJ2-5
TGTGCCAGCAGCTTGGCCCGGACTGTCGGACAAGAGACCCAGTACTTC
CASSLARTVGQETQYF
>TRBV4-2|TRBD1|many|TRBJ1-2
TGTGCCAGCAGCCCCCAGACAGGGTCTGGCTACACCTTC
CASSPQTGSGYTF
>TRBV15|NA|once|TRBJ2-5
TGTGCCACCAGCAGTAACACAGAGAGGGTCCAAGAGACCAAGTACTTC
CATSSNTERVQETKYF
>TRBV2|NA|many|TRBJ1-2
TGTGCCAGCAGTGAGATTGGCCCTAACTATGGCTACACCTTC
CASSEIGPNYGYTF
>TRBV30|NA|NA|TRBJ2-2
TGTGCCTGGAGACAATTCGCGAACACCGGGGAGCTGTTTTTT
CAWRQFANTGELFF
>TRBV12-3/TRBV12-4|NA|many|TRBJ2-7
TGTGCCAGCAGTTTGCGGCAGCCCCACTACGAGCAGTACTTC
CASSLRQPHYEQYF
>TRBV4-1|NA|NA|TRBJ2-5
TGCGCCAGCAGCCAAGTCTTGTTGCGGAGGCAAGAGACCCAGTACTTC
CASSQVLLRRQETQYF
>TRBV12-3/TRBV12-4|NA|NA|TRBJ1-1
TGTGCCAGCATCAAACAGGGCGGCACTGAAGCTTTCTTT
CASIKQGGTEAFF
>TRBV9|TRBD2|few|TRBJ2-1
TGTGCCAGCAGCGTAGGTTGGACTAGCGGGGGGGCATTCAATGAGCAGTTCTTC
CASSVGWTSGGAFNEQFF
>TRBV7-9|NA|NA|TRBJ1-2
TGTGCCAGCAGCCACCCTCATTATCCATTTGGCTACACCTTC
CASSHPHYPFGYTF
>TRBV4-1|NA|NA|TRBJ1-5
TGCGCCAGCAGCCAAGATCGAACTGGGTCCGGCTTCAATCAGCCCCAGCATTTT
CASSQDRTGSGFNQPQHF
>TRBV15|NA|NA|TRBJ1-2
TGTGCCACCAGCAGAGATTGGGGGGATAACTATGGCTACACCTTC
CATSRDWGDNYGYTF
>TRBV20-1|NA|many|TRBJ2-7
TGCAGTGCTAGAGATCGGGGTAGCGTGCAGTACTTC
CSARDRGSVQYF
>TRBV6-1|TRBD1|many|TRBJ1-1
TGTGCCAGCAGTCCACGGACAGGGGGCATCACTGAAGCTTTCTTT
CASSPRTGGITEAFF
>TRBV10-1|NA|NA|TRBJ1-3
TGCGCCAGCAGTGACGGTGGGATCGGAAACACCATATATTTT
CASSDGGIGNTIYF
>TRBV28|NA|many|TRBJ1-2
TGTGCCAGCGCAGCGACAGTCGACTATGGCTACACCTTC
CASAATVDYGYTF